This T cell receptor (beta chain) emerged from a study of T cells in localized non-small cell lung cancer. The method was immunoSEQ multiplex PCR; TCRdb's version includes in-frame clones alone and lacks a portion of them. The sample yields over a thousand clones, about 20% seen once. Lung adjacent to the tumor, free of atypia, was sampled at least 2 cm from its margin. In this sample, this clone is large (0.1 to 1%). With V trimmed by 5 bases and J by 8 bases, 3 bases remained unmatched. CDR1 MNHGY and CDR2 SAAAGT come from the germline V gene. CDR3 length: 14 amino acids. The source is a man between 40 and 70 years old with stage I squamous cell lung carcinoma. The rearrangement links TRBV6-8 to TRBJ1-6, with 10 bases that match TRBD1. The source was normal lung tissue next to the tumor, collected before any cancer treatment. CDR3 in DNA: TGTGCCAGCAGTCCCGGGACAGGGGATTCACCCCTCCACTTT. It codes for CASSPGTGDSPLHF.